This T cell receptor (beta chain) was obtained from a study of blood T cell repertoires in COVID-19. Study-level background: COVID-19 samples collected from the United States, Italy and Spain covered acute and convalescent phases.

Deletions cut 5 bases from V and 6 bases from J, with 13 bases between. The CDR3 totals 14 residues. Germline V CDR1 and CDR2: LNHDA, SQIVND (reference sequence). Some clones are missing from TCRdb's copy, which holds only in-frame ones; the method was immunoSEQ multiplex PCR. The sample comprises 80,000 to 95,000 clones, approximately 91% of which are singletons, and about 3.2% rests with the top ten. This sequence originates from a woman in her 70s with acute or convalescent COVID-19. The V gene is TRBV19, the J gene TRBJ2-2; a weak D match, TRBD2 (5 bases). Material: peripheral blood. CDR3 sequence: CASSYFTGSGELFF. The DNA for the CDR3 is TGTGCCAGTAGTTATTTTACGGGGTCCGGGGAGCTGTTTTTT.